This T cell receptor beta chain was identified during a study of T cell responses to AZD1222 COVID-19 vaccine. Study-wide findings and caveats: No repertoire was sampled before or during the peak T cell response, only after it. Clonal diversity was possibly underestimated; the donors were predominantly white British and more often female.

Pooling covered second doses at about 4 or about 12 weeks. On this clone: What it recognizes is unknown.

Data came from immunoSEQ multiplex PCR; TCRdb stores just in-frame clones and leaves some out. Of around 140,000 clones listed, about 91% were seen once; the top ten hold approximately 2%. Germline CDR1 reads MNHEY; CDR2 reads SMNVEV (reference sequence). The CDR3 extends over 14 amino acids. V lost 8 bases to trimming and J lost 3 bases, with 16 bases between them. The chain has TRBV27 and TRBJ1-1; D gene unclear. The sample here was peripheral blood, taken 28 days after the second AZD1222 dose. The origin of this receptor is an adult who received the AZD1222 COVID-19 vaccine. This CDR3 reads CASGSGGLYTEAFF. CDR3 nucleotides: TGTGCCAGCGGGTCTGGAGGGTTGTACACTGAAGCTTTCTTT.